Below are 17 T cell receptor beta chains sequenced from a single sample in a study of T cell repertoires in cytomegalovirus infection. TCRdb reanalysed the reads using MiXCR and keeps one entry per CDR3 protein. There are fewer than 350,000 distinct CDR3 sequences in the sample; approximately 32% occur only once, and 20% lies in the top ten. No cognate antigen is known for these TCRs. This specimen was cultured PBMCs, taken from culture after CMV antigen stimulation. The source of these receptors is a human donor in good health (CMV status not recorded). Some clones in this sample may be carry-over from other donors' samples.

This clonotype was observed a handful of times. V gene TRBV20-1 combines with J gene TRBJ2-1; either TRBD1 or TRBD2 may supply D (5 bases each). CDR1 and CDR2 (germline): DFQATT, SNEGSKA (reference sequence). This CDR3 spans 13 amino acids. Trimming pared 4 bases from V and 4 bases from J, leaving 11 bases between. The CDR3 DNA follows: TGCAGTGCTAACGGGGCCAGGTACAATGAGCAGTTCTTC. Translation: CSANGARYNEQFF.

This clonotype has just a few counts. V gene TRBV6-4 combines with J gene TRBJ1-5; no definite D call. The CDR3 totals 13 residues. V lost 3 bases to trimming and J lost 4 bases, with 7 bases between them. CDR1 and CDR2 (germline): MRHNA, SNTAGT. In nucleotides, the CDR3 is TGTGCCAGCAGTGAAACAGCAAATCAGCCCCAGCATTTT. It translates to CASSETANQPQHF.

J is TRBJ2-7 and V is TRBV9; D is unresolved. Trimming took off 0 bases at V and 0 bases at J, with 13 bases between the two ends. CDR1 is SGDLS and CDR2 is YYNGEE in the germline V gene. The CDR3 length is 16 residues. CDR3 sequence reads: CASSVGSTSSSYEQYF. The CDR3 DNA reads TGTGCCAGCAGCGTAGGGAGCACCTCAAGCTCCTACGAGCAGTACTTC.

This clonotype was seen a few times. The gene calls are TRBV19 and TRBJ1-5, with a tentative D call TRBD1 (6 bases). V dropped 3 bases and J dropped 3 bases, with 12 bases sitting between them. Germline loops: CDR1 LNHDA, CDR2 SQIVND (reference sequence). The CDR3 contains 15 residues. CDR3 protein: CASSIRRQANQPQHF. CDR3 nucleotide sequence: TGTGCCAGTAGTATTCGGCGACAGGCCAATCAGCCCCAGCATTTT. Drawing the rest from reference TRBV19 and TRBJ1-5, the complete variable domain is DGGITQSPKYLFRKEGQNVTLSCEQNLNHDAMYWYRQDPGQGLRLIYYSQIVNDFQKGDIAEGYSVSREKKESFPLTVTSAQKNPTAFYLCASSIRRQANQPQHFGDGTRLSIL.

Only one count was recorded for this clonotype. The chain carries TRBV7-9 and TRBJ1-5; 8 positions match TRBD1. V shed 5 bases and J 0 bases; nucleotides not matched to a gene: 6. Germline V CDR1 and CDR2: SEHNR, FQNEAQ (reference sequence). The CDR3 totals 16 residues. The CDR3 region is CASSPGTGYSNQPQHF. CDR3 nucleotides: TGTGCCAGCAGCCCCGGGACAGGTTATAGCAATCAGCCCCAGCATTTT.

In its sample, this clonotype was seen a few times. The chain links TRBV6-6 to TRBJ1-1, with D maybe TRBD1 (5 bases). The CDR3 runs to 15 residues. CDR1 is MNHNY and CDR2 is SVGAGI in the germline V gene (reference sequence). V was cut by 1 base and J by 2 bases, with 11 bases left in between. The CDR3 loop reads CASSYWPGPNTEAFF. CDR3 DNA sequence: TGTGCCAGCAGTTACTGGCCGGGACCTAACACTGAAGCTTTCTTT.

This clonotype has just a few counts. The DNA is left out, because the CDR3 cannot be placed on it with certainty; the CDR3 is given as TCRdb lists it. The chain uses TRBV2 and TRBJ1-4; the table's D gene call, TRBD1, was not cross checked with the DNA. Looked up from germline, CDR1 is SNHLY and CDR2 is FYNNEI. The CDR3 has 15 amino acids, counting both end residues. CDR3 residues: CASSSSTGRYEKLFF.

V gene TRBV11-2 combines with J gene TRBJ1-2, with D possibly being TRBD1 (6 bases). Between the trimmed V and J ends, which lost 5 bases and 7 bases, there was a span of 11 bases. Germline V CDR1 and CDR2: SGHAT, FQNNGV. The CDR3 is 12 residues long. The CDR3 bases are TGTGCCAGCAGCCCTACAGGGTTTGGCTACACCTTC. Its translation: CASSPTGFGYTF.

This clonotype was counted many times. V is TRBV7-2 and J is TRBJ1-1; no clear D. The CDR3 consists of 16 residues. Looked up from germline, CDR1 is SGHTA and CDR2 is FQGNSA. The V end lost 3 bases, the J end lost 0 bases, and 14 bases lay between the germline ends. The CDR3 nucleotides are TGTGCCAGCAGCTTCTGGCAGGCTAGAATGAACACTGAAGCTTTCTTT. It translates to CASSFWQARMNTEAFF.

This clonotype was seen a handful of times. The V call is TRBV27, the J call TRBJ1-1, with 9 bases lining up with TRBD1. In germline, CDR1 is MNHEY, CDR2 SMNVEV (reference sequence). The CDR3 spans 15 residues. The V segment lost 3 bases and the J segment 4 bases; nucleotides outside the gene matches: 6. Here the CDR3 reads CASSFWADRGTEAFF. CDR3 in DNA: TGTGCCAGCAGTTTTTGGGCGGACAGGGGCACTGAAGCTTTCTTT.

This chain uses TRBV6-1 with TRBJ1-2; TRBD1 aligns across 7 bases. The germline V gene encodes CDR1 MNHNS and CDR2 SASEGT. The CDR3 spans 17 residues. V gave up 5 bases and J gave up 0 bases; unmatched junction bases: 12. In DNA, the CDR3 is TGTGCCAGCAGTTCCCCGGTATGGGGACAGTCTAACTATGGCTACACCTTC. Residues: CASSSPVWGQSNYGYTF.

The genes are TRBV12-3 or TRBV12-4 and TRBJ1-3; TRBD1 aligns across 7 bases. The CDR3 is 15 amino acids. The trim removed 3 bases at V and 4 bases at J, leaving 6 bases unmatched. CDR3 nucleotide sequence: TGTGCCAGCAGTTTTGACAGGGTTGAAGGAAACACCATATATTTT. This gives the protein CASSFDRVEGNTIYF.

This clonotype showed up just a few times. The chain has TRBV5-1 and TRBJ1-6; TRBD1 matches 7 bases. The CDR3 is 16 amino acids. The V gene end was trimmed by 4 bases and the J gene end by 5 bases; junction bases not matched to a gene: 9. The germline CDR1 and CDR2 sequences are SGHRS and YFSETQ. DNA of the CDR3: TGCGCCAGCAGCCCTTCCTCAGGGGGGAATAATTCACCCCTCCACTTT. Translating gives CASSPSSGGNNSPLHF.

This clonotype was seen more than once but under ten times. This chain uses TRBV10-3 with TRBJ1-1; 10 bases are a match to TRBD1. The CDR3 length is 14 residues. The trim removed 4 bases at V and 4 bases at J, leaving 3 bases unmatched. The V gene's germline CDR1 is ENHRY and CDR2 SYGVKD. This CDR3 is CAISVDRGSTEAFF. CDR3 nucleotide sequence: TGTGCCATCAGTGTGGACAGGGGGAGCACTGAAGCTTTCTTT.

This clonotype has only a few counts. The chain employs TRBV20-1 and TRBJ2-7, with a weak D call TRBD1 (6 bases). CDR1 is DFQATT, CDR2 SNEGSKA, per germline (reference sequence). V was clipped by 7 bases and J by 3 bases, with 10 bases between them. The CDR3 consists of 11 residues. The CDR3 DNA reads TGCAGTGGGGGACAAAACTACGAGCAGTACTTC. Protein product: CSGGQNYEQYF.

The chain joins TRBV6-6 to TRBJ1-5, with 7 nucleotides matching TRBD1. Trimming at V came to 2 bases and at J to 1 base, leaving 8 bases not matched to a gene. Germline values: CDR1 MNHNY, CDR2 SVGAGI (reference sequence). The CDR3 sequence is 17 residues long. The DNA for the CDR3 is TGTGCCAGCAGTTACCCAACCAGGGGGGTAAGCAATCAGCCCCAGCATTTT. It encodes CASSYPTRGVSNQPQHF.

This clonotype has a count of ten or more. This chain connects TRBV7-3 to TRBJ2-3, with 9 bases matching TRBD2. Germline V gene data show CDR1 as SGHTA and CDR2 as FQGTGA. This CDR3 has 16 amino acids. Germline trimming cut 2 bases from V and 0 bases from J; bases unmatched to any gene: 3. For the CDR3, the DNA is TGTGCCAGCAGCTTAGGGCTAGCGGGGAGCACAGATACGCAGTATTTT. It encodes CASSLGLAGSTDTQYF.